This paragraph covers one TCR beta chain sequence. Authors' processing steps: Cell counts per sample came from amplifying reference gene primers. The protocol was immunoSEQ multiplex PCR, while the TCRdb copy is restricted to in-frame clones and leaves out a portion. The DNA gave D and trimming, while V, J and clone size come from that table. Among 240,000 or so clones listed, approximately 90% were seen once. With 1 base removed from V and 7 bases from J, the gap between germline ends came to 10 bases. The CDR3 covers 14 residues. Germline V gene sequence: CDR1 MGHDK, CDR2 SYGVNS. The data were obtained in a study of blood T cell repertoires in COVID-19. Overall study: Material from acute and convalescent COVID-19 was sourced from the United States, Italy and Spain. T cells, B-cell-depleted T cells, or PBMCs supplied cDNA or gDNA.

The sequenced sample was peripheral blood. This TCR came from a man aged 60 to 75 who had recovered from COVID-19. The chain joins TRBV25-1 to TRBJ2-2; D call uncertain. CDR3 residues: CASSESLKSGELFF. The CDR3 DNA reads TGTGCCAGCAGTGAATCTCTAAAGAGCGGGGAGCTGTTTTTT. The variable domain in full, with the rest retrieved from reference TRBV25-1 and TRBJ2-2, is EADIYQTPRYLVIGTGKKITLECSQTMGHDKMYWYQQDPGMELHLIHYSYGVNSTEKGDLSSESTVSRIRTEHFPLTLESARPSHTSQYLCASSESLKSGELFFGEGSRLTVL.